The present entry profiles one TCR beta chain with its context. The V gene's germline CDR1 is SGHNT and CDR2 YYREEE (reference sequence). The CDR3 has 12 residues. The V and J ends lost 7 bases and 4 bases respectively, with 9 bases between them. The data were taken from a study of PD-L1 blockade in urothelial cancer. Study at large: Reported median T cell count for blood samples was some 140,000.

Noted time point: peripheral blood 6 weeks after treatment start. Some clones are missing from TCRdb's copy, which holds only in-frame ones; the method was immunoSEQ multiplex PCR. In the table there are tens of thousands of clones, approximately 86% of which are singletons. The J gene is TRBJ1-3, the V gene TRBV5-4; D call uncertain. The sequencing here drew on PBMCs, taken around atezolizumab (anti-PD-L1) treatment. The TCR was taken from a man in his sixties with urothelial cancer. CDR3 region: CASGEGGNTIYF. The CDR3 coding sequence is TGTGCCAGCGGTGAGGGAGGAAACACCATATATTTT.